This TCR beta chain appears in the sequencing data of a study of blood T cell repertoires in COVID-19. Study as a whole: Samples came from the United States, Italy and Spain, spanning acute and convalescent COVID-19. T cells, B-cell-depleted T cells, or PBMCs supplied cDNA or gDNA.

As handled by the study authors: For nucleated cells, counts were estimated from reference gene primer amplification. Assay used: immunoSEQ multiplex PCR; TCRdb lists only in-frame clones, some missing. The V and J calls and clone size were taken over from that table, and D and trimming were inferred from the DNA. The sample has about 90,000 clones, around 88% seen once; the top ten hold around 1.6%. Germline V lookup: CDR1 MNHNY, CDR2 SVGAGI (reference sequence). V trimming: 8 bases; J trimming: 2 bases; junction bases outside the gene matches: 8. CDR3 size: 14 residues. The material sequenced was peripheral blood. This sequence originates from a man at least 80 years old with acute or convalescent COVID-19. The chain is built from TRBV6-6 and TRBJ1-1, with 7 bases aligning to TRBD1. The CDR3 DNA reads TGTGCCAGCTTGATAGGGACAGCCAACACTGAAGCTTTCTTT. The encoded protein is CASLIGTANTEAFF.